Only a few counts were recorded for the clone carrying this T cell receptor (beta chain). The repertoire was sequenced with immunoSEQ multiplex PCR; TCRdb's copy has only in-frame clones and lacks some. The table records 400,000 or so clones, about 87% of them present only once. Cohorts were assigned according to the clinical history that participants reported. This entry is derived from a study of blood T cell repertoires in COVID-19. Study details: PBMCs, B-cell-depleted T cells, or T cells were the source of the cDNA or gDNA that made up the material.

The specimen was PBMCs or T cells enriched from blood (not recorded which). This clonotype was obtained from a man between 40 and 49 years old in a cohort exposed to, infected with or recovered from COVID-19 (not recorded which).

Here the CDR3 reads CAISESSGSYEQYF. The CDR3 DNA is TGTGCCATCAGTGAGTCTAGCGGGAGTTACGAGCAGTACTTC. The chain employs TRBV10-3 and TRBJ2-7, with TRBD2 identical over 9 bases. There are 14 residues in the CDR3. V lost 0 bases to trimming and J lost 4 bases; unmatched junction nucleotides: 1. Germline loops: CDR1 ENHRY, CDR2 SYGVKD.